Listed below are T cell receptor beta chains from one sample, sequenced in a study of PD-1 blockade in classical Hodgkin lymphoma. TCRdb's copy holds only in-frame clones and misses some; the assay was immunoSEQ multiplex PCR. The sample records fewer than 40,000 clones, roughly 89% being singletons. Sequencing was carried out using CD4+ T cells from blood. These receptors came from a human donor with classical Hodgkin lymphoma. CDR3s include the opening cysteine and the closing phenylalanine or tryptophan. A D gene is named only where the DNA matches it firmly. Rows give clone size only sometimes, using once, few, many, or a class for an expanded clone.

>TRBV28|-|TRBJ1-1|-
CATEGPVVAFF
TGTGCCACTGAAGGGCCGGTTGTAGCTTTCTTT
>TRBV5-6|TRBD2|TRBJ2-1|-
CASSFIAGGRYNEQFF
TGTGCCAGCAGCTTCATAGCGGGGGGACGTTACAATGAGCAGTTCTTC
>TRBV19|-|TRBJ2-3|-
CASSILGSTDTQYF
TGTGCCAGTAGTATTTTAGGCAGCACAGATACGCAGTATTTT
>TRBV15|-|TRBJ2-7|-
CATSRGELDIGEQYF
TGTGCCACCAGCAGAGGGGAACTAGACATCGGCGAGCAGTACTTC
>TRBV6-5|-|TRBJ1-2|-
CASSVGGVDYGYTF
TGTGCCAGCAGCGTGGGTGGGGTGGACTATGGCTACACCTTC
>TRBV2|-|TRBJ1-5|-
CASSEEYNQPQHF
TGTGCCAGCAGTGAGGAATACAATCAGCCCCAGCATTTT
>TRBV25-1|-|TRBJ1-3|-
CASRDNRVGNTIYF
TGTGCCAGCAGGGACAACAGGGTCGGAAACACCATATATTTT
>TRBV5-4|-|TRBJ2-5|-
CASSLRQGQETQYF
TGTGCCAGCAGCTTGAGGCAGGGGCAAGAGACCCAGTACTTC
>TRBV19|TRBD1|TRBJ1-2|-
CASSTTGAYGYTF
TGTGCCAGTAGTACAACAGGGGCCTATGGCTACACCTTC
>TRBV7-3|TRBD1|TRBJ2-3|-
CASSFWTGPDFNTDTQYF
TGTGCCAGCAGCTTTTGGACAGGGCCCGATTTTAACACAGATACGCAGTATTTT
>TRBV6-5|TRBD1|TRBJ2-2|-
CASRRQGTKAGELFF
TGTGCCAGCAGGCGACAGGGTACGAAAGCCGGGGAGCTGTTTTTT
>TRBV2|-|TRBJ2-1|-
CASSASGSYNEQFF
TGTGCCAGCAGTGCCAGCGGCTCCTACAATGAGCAGTTCTTC
>TRBV6-5|-|TRBJ1-1|once
CASIRGEGEAFF
TGTGCCAGTATTCGGGGGGAGGGTGAAGCTTTCTTT
>TRBV18|-|TRBJ2-3|-
CASSPNSLALSTDTQYF
TGTGCCAGCTCACCAAATTCCCTAGCCTTATCTACAGATACGCAGTATTTT